Here is one T cell receptor (beta chain) with its context. Its antigen is unidentified. These data are taken from a study of cytomegalovirus exposure and HLA in healthy donors. Across the study: Unique TCR beta sequences numbering 95 million to 130 million came from about 180 million T cells in an earlier analysis. Study-level points and caveats: Certain indistinguishable V segments, among them TRBV6-2 and TRBV6-3, were excluded. With further analysis later on, most CMV-associated TCR beta chains appeared HLA-restricted. CMV serostatus was the sole immune exposure information available.

PCR used 60 Vbeta primers and 13 Jbeta primers. The method was immunoSEQ multiplex PCR; TCRdb's version includes in-frame clones alone and lacks a portion of them. The sample yields over 100,000 clones, approximately 71% seen once. The CDR3 is 16 residues long. V trimming: 2 bases; J trimming: 9 bases; junction bases outside the gene matches: 10. CDR1 and CDR2 (germline): SGHTA, FQGNSA. Sequenced material: PBMCs. This TCR derives from a woman in her 70s in good health and CMV-seropositive. The V and J genes are TRBV7-2 and TRBJ2-1; 10 bases match TRBD2. The CDR3 nucleotides read TGTGCCAGCAGCTTACAACCCGGGGGACTAGCGACTGAGCAGTTCTTC. Protein product: CASSLQPGGLATEQFF.